Included here is one TCR beta chain sequence, with context. Its antigen remains unidentified. Trimming took 3 bases from V and 9 from J, leaving 19 bases between them. Germline V gene data show CDR1 as SGDLS and CDR2 as YYNGEE. The CDR3 totals 15 residues. This entry is derived from a study of T cell responses to AZD1222 COVID-19 vaccine. Findings of the study overall: Most donors were white British and more were female, and clonal diversity was possibly underestimated. Within unmutated variant regions lay the reported targets of nearly half of spike-specific TCRs. Vaccine-associated CD4 TCRs spanned spike, dominant at 160-218 and 743-854.

TCRdb's copy holds only in-frame clones and misses some; the assay was immunoSEQ multiplex PCR. The sample yields around 77,000 clones, roughly 91% seen once. Specimen: peripheral blood, collected on day 0 of AZD1222 vaccination. This TCR derives from an adult in good health. The gene calls are TRBV9 and TRBJ2-1; tentatively, D is TRBD2 (6 bases). CDR3 in DNA: TGTGCCAGCAGCGCGCCCCCGGGACTGGGGTCTGAGCAGTTCTTC. It encodes CASSAPPGLGSEQFF.